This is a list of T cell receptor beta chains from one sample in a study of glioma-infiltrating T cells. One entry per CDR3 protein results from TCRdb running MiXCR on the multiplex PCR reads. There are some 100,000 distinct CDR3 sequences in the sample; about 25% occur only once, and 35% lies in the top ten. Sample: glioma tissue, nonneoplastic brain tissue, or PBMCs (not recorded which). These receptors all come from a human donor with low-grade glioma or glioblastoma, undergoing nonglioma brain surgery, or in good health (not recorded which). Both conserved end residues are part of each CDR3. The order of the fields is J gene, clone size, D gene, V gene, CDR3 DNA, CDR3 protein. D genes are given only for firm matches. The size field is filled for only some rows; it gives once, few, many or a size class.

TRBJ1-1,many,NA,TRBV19,TGTGCCAGTAGCAGACCCGGGCAGGCTTTGAACACTGAAGCTTTCTTT,CASSRPGQALNTEAFF
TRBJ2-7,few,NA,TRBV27,TGTGCCACCGAAGACTACGAGCAGTACTTC,CATEDYEQYF
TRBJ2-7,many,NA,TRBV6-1,TGTGCCAGTTATAGCGGAGGGGCCTACGAGCAGTACTTC,CASYSGGAYEQYF
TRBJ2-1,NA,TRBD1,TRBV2,TGTGCCATCAGCCCCGGGACAGGGAACGAGCAGTTCTTC,CAISPGTGNEQFF
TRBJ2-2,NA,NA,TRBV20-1,TGCAGTGCTTATACAGGGAGCGCCGGGGAGCCGTTTTTT,CSAYTGSAGEPFF
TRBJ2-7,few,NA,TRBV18,TGTGCCAGCTCACCGCGAAGGACTGACTATATAACCTACGAGCAGTACTTC,CASSPRRTDYITYEQYF
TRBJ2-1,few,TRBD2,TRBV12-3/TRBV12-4,TGTGCCAGCAGGGATATAGCGGGAGGAGGCTACAATGAGCAGTTCTTC,CASRDIAGGGYNEQFF
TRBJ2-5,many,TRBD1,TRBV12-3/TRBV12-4,TGTGCCAGCAGTTCCCGACAGGGGGCCTTGGGGACCCAGTACTTC,CASSSRQGALGTQYF
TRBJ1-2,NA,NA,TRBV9,TGTGCCAGCAGCTGGGGAAACCGTAACTATGGCTACACCTTC,CASSWGNRNYGYTF
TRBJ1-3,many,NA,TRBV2,TGTGCCAGCAGACCCCAGGGCCCTGGAAACACCATATATTTT,CASRPQGPGNTIYF
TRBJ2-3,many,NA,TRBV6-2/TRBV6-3,TGTGCCAGCAGTGTGGCGGGAACGCAGTATTTT,CASSVAGTQYF
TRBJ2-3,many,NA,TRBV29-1,TGCAGCGTTGTGGTGTATACAGGGGATACGCAGTATTTT,CSVVVYTGDTQYF
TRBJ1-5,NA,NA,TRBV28,TGTGCCAGCACCCAAGACCGTAGCAATCAGCCCCAGCATTTT,CASTQDRSNQPQHF
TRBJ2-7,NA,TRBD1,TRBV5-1,TGCGCCAGCAGCTTAGCGGCAGGGGGCTACGAGCAGTACTTC,CASSLAAGGYEQYF
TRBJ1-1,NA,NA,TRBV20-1,TGCAGTGCCAGAGATCGTAGGGGGGTCACTGAAGCTCTCTTT,CSARDRRGVTEALF
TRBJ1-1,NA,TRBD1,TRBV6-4,TGTGCCAGCGGAGAGGGGGCAGGGCTGGTTGCTTTCTTT,CASGEGAGLVAFF
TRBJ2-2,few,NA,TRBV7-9,TGTGCCAGCCTAAGGGGAACAGGCCGCACCGGGGAGCTGTTTTTT,CASLRGTGRTGELFF
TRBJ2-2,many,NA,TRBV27,TGTGCCAGCACCCCCCAGGGGTTAATAAACACCGGGGAGCTGTTTTTT,CASTPQGLINTGELFF
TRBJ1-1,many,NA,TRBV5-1,TGCGCCAGCATGAGGGGCACCATGAACACTGAAGCTTTCTTT,CASMRGTMNTEAFF
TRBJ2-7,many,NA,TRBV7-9,TGTGCCAGCAGCTTAGGACAGGTCTACGAGCAGTACTTC,CASSLGQVYEQYF